One and the same sample provided the 27 T cell receptor beta chains below, sequenced in a study of human T cells and chemical hapten exposure (dated by TCRdb to about 2021). The library was produced with RACE. Sequencing used a NextSeq 500. Using fastp trimming at Q25 and MiXCR clonotype assembly, TCRdb reanalyzed the public sequencing data and kept in-frame beta chains. Under each unique CDR3 protein, matching rows form one entry showing the most common genes and DNA. For this sample there are 150,000 to 200,000 distinct CDR3 sequences; about a fifth appear just once. The ten largest clones add up to 6% to 8% of the sample. The time point label, as the study defines it: patch test 1, 2 weeks after DPC sensitization. Read against the paper, the sample's treatment or condition label means: therapeutic diphenylcyclopropenone sensitization with weekly scalp DPC. Material: whole blood, obtained in connection with sensitization to the hapten diphenylcyclopropenone (DPC). These receptors came from a woman in her forties or fifties with alopecia areata. Some clones in this sample may be carry-over from other donors' samples.

V gene TRBV5-6 combines with J gene TRBJ2-1, with 12 bases identical to TRBD1. V shed 4 bases and J 7 bases; nucleotides not matched to a gene: 9. The germline CDR1 and CDR2 sequences are SGHDT and YYEEEE. This CDR3 spans 16 amino acids. The CDR3: CASSPYRDRGLNEQFF. The CDR3 bases are TGTGCCAGCAGCCCATACCGGGACAGGGGGCTGAATGAGCAGTTCTTC.

This chain joins TRBV7-9 and TRBJ1-4, with unresolved D. Germline-derived CDR1 and CDR2 are SEHNR and FQNEAQ (reference sequence). CDR3 length: 15 amino acids. Between the trimmed V and J ends, which lost 0 bases and 3 bases, there was a span of 8 bases. The CDR3 reads CASSLAGKPNEKLFF. The CDR3 nucleotides read TGTGCCAGCAGCTTAGCGGGGAAACCTAATGAAAAACTGTTTTTT.

This sequence joins TRBV28 and TRBJ2-3; D not certain. With 5 bases removed from V and 10 bases from J, the gap between germline ends came to 13 bases. CDR1 is MDHEN and CDR2 is SYDVKM in the germline V gene. CDR3 size: 12 residues. CDR3 in DNA: TGTGCCAGCAGTGTCTCAGCTAAGGCGCAGTATTTT. Amino acid sequence: CASSVSAKAQYF.

V gene TRBV10-3 combines with J gene TRBJ2-3; D perhaps matches TRBD1 (6 bases). Germline V gene sequence: CDR1 ENHRY, CDR2 SYGVKD. Deletions cut 10 bases from V and 2 bases from J, with 10 bases between. The CDR3 spans 12 residues. In nucleotides, the CDR3 is TGTGCCACCGAGGGGGACACAGATACGCAGTATTTT. This translates into CATEGDTDTQYF.

This clonotype was counted a few times. The genes are TRBV19 and TRBJ1-4; D is uncertain. Trimming shortened V by 7 bases and J by 1 base, and 16 bases separated the two germline ends. Per the germline V gene, CDR1 is LNHDA and CDR2 is SQIVND (reference sequence). The CDR3 contains 16 residues. CDR3 in DNA: TGTGCCAGTACCCCGCGGGGATTGGGAACTAATGAAAAACTGTTTTTT. Protein: CASTPRGLGTNEKLFF. The variable domain in full, with the rest retrieved from reference TRBV19 and TRBJ1-4, is DGGITQSPKYLFRKEGQNVTLSCEQNLNHDAMYWYRQDPGQGLRLIYYSQIVNDFQKGDIAEGYSVSREKKESFPLTVTSAQKNPTAFYLCASTPRGLGTNEKLFFGSGTQLSVL.

This clonotype has just a few counts. The chain combines TRBV20-1 with TRBJ1-5; TRBD1 might be the D (5 bases). Trimming removed 6 bases at V and 4 bases at J, with 16 bases between. Germline assignment: CDR1 DFQATT and CDR2 SNEGSKA (reference sequence). The CDR3 covers 14 residues. The CDR3 nucleotides are TGCAGTGCACCGGAGGCAGGGCTGAATCAGCCCCAGCATTTT. Translated: CSAPEAGLNQPQHF.

This clonotype was detected only a few times. This chain uses TRBV3-1 with TRBJ2-1; weak D call: TRBD2 (5 bases). Trimming took 5 bases from V and 8 from J, leaving 13 bases between them. The CDR3 covers 13 residues. Germline values: CDR1 LGHDT, CDR2 YNNKEL (reference sequence). CDR3 sequence: CASSSSFGDEQFF. The CDR3 region has the DNA TGTGCCAGCAGCTCTAGTTTCGGGGATGAGCAGTTCTTC.

V usage is TRBV29-1 and J usage is TRBJ2-5; tentative D call: TRBD1 (5 bases). V lost 4 bases and J lost 1, with 7 bases in between. The CDR3 is made up of 12 amino acids. Germline V lookup: CDR1 SQVTM, CDR2 ANQGSEA. CDR3 sequence: CSVVGAQETQYF. CDR3 DNA sequence: TGCAGCGTTGTAGGGGCCCAAGAGACCCAGTACTTC.

The rearrangement uses TRBV10-3 and TRBJ2-4, with D uncertain. Trimming took 2 bases from V and 1 from J, leaving 3 bases between them. In germline, CDR1 is ENHRY, CDR2 SYGVKD. This CDR3 spans 13 amino acids. Here the CDR3 DNA reads TGTGCCATCAGTGAGGAGGCCAAAAACATTCAGTACTTC. The encoded protein is CAISEEAKNIQYF.

This clonotype was counted between two and nine times. This sequence joins TRBV5-1 and TRBJ2-4; 8 bases are shared with TRBD1. Germline V gene lookup returns CDR1 SGHRS and CDR2 YFSETQ. After removal of 4 bases from V and 0 bases from J, the junction contained 9 bases not matched to a gene. This CDR3 has 17 amino acids. In nucleotides, the CDR3 is TGCGCCAGCAGCCCTAACCCGGGACAGGTAGCCAAAAACATTCAGTACTTC. Translation gives CASSPNPGQVAKNIQYF.

This clonotype has a handful of counts. The chain uses TRBV7-2 and TRBJ1-6; D is undetermined. The germline gives CDR1 SGHTA, CDR2 FQGNSA. V was pared by 1 base and J by 11 bases, with 12 bases between. The length of the CDR3 is 14 residues. Here the CDR3 reads CASSLGVQPTPLHF. In nucleotides, the CDR3 is TGTGCCAGCAGCTTAGGAGTACAACCTACACCCCTCCACTTT.

The rearrangement joins TRBV6-1 to TRBJ1-2, with D hard to call. Germline V gene lookup returns CDR1 MNHNS and CDR2 SASEGT. Trimming took 10 bases from V and 2 from J, leaving 14 bases between them. The CDR3 totals 13 residues. CDR3 in DNA: TGTGCCACCGCGCGGGCCCCCAACTATGGCTACACCTTC. Its protein product is CATARAPNYGYTF.

The chain joins TRBV6-2 or TRBV6-3 to TRBJ2-7, with D hard to call. Deletions cut 1 base from V and 2 bases from J, with 12 bases between. CDR1 is MNHEY, CDR2 SVGEGT, per germline. CDR3 size: 15 residues. The CDR3 loop reads CASSYLDPGTYEQYF. The DNA of the CDR3 is TGTGCCAGCAGTTACTTGGACCCTGGAACCTACGAGCAGTACTTC.

The chain employs TRBV29-1 and TRBJ1-2, with TRBD1 matching 10 bases. The CDR3 totals 15 residues. V lost 6 bases, J lost 2 bases, and 9 bases stayed unmatched. Germline V gene data show CDR1 as SQVTM and CDR2 as ANQGSEA. CDR3 amino acids: CSVVPGQGTNYGYTF. The DNA for the CDR3 is TGCAGCGTCGTTCCGGGACAGGGGACGAACTATGGCTACACCTTC.

This clonotype was seen ten or more times. The chain combines TRBV5-1 with TRBJ2-7; no clear D. Trimming took 0 bases from V and 3 from J, leaving 10 bases between them. In germline, CDR1 is SGHRS, CDR2 YFSETQ. The CDR3 totals 14 residues. The CDR3 DNA is TGCGCCAGCAGCTTGGATGCTTCTTTCTACGAGCAGTACTTC. This encodes CASSLDASFYEQYF.

This clonotype turned up a few times. The V and J genes are TRBV29-1 and TRBJ1-1; D not resolved. CDR1 is SQVTM, CDR2 ANQGSEA, per germline. The CDR3 loop spans 13 amino acids. V dropped 4 bases and J dropped 0 bases, with 9 bases sitting between them. CDR3 amino acids: CSVAQNLNTEAFF. The CDR3 bases are TGCAGCGTTGCACAGAACCTGAACACTGAAGCTTTCTTT.

V gene TRBV11-2 combines with J gene TRBJ2-3; 9 bases agree with TRBD2. Germline lookup yields CDR1 SGHAT and CDR2 FQNNGV. V was pared by 3 bases and J by 2 bases, with 3 bases of the junction left unmatched. This CDR3 spans 15 amino acids. The CDR3 region has the DNA TGTGCCAGCAGCTTGGCGGGAGGGCTCACAGATACGCAGTATTTT. This translates into CASSLAGGLTDTQYF. The entire variable domain, with the rest obtained from reference TRBV11-2 and TRBJ2-3, is as follows: EAGVAQSPRYKIIEKRQSVAFWCNPISGHATLYWYQQILGQGPKLLIQFQNNGVVDDSQLPKDRFSAERLKGVDSTLKIQPAKLEDSAVYLCASSLAGGLTDTQYFGPGTRLTVL.

This clonotype was seen a few times. The chain recombines TRBV5-1 with TRBJ2-7; 7 nucleotides align to TRBD2. The CDR3 has 13 residues. CDR1 is SGHRS, CDR2 YFSETQ, per germline. V was clipped by 2 bases and J by 5 bases; unmatched bases: 4. The CDR3 region has the DNA TGCGCCAGCAGCTTTCCCACTAGCGACGAGCAGTACTTC. Protein sequence: CASSFPTSDEQYF.

This clonotype has more than one count but fewer than ten. The chain joins TRBV20-1 to TRBJ1-5; D is ambiguous. Trimming shortened V by 6 bases and J by 5 bases, and 20 bases separated the two germline ends. The CDR3 loop spans 15 amino acids. The germline gives CDR1 DFQATT, CDR2 SNEGSKA (reference sequence). CDR3 nucleotide sequence: TGCAGTGCCGCGCAAACGGACCGGCGTGATCAGCCCCAGCATTTT. It is translated as CSAAQTDRRDQPQHF.

V is TRBV29-1 and J is TRBJ2-1; D may be TRBD2 (6 bases). V gave up 5 bases and J gave up 8 bases, with 10 bases separating them. Germline assignment: CDR1 SQVTM and CDR2 ANQGSEA. The CDR3 contains 11 residues. The CDR3 DNA is TGCAGCGTTCGGAGGGCCGATGAGCAGTTCTTC. The encoded protein is CSVRRADEQFF.

This chain links TRBV5-6 with TRBJ2-7, with 9 bases aligning to TRBD2. CDR1 SGHDT and CDR2 YYEEEE come from the germline V gene. Unmatched junction bases numbered 19, after V lost 4 bases and J lost 2 bases. The CDR3 contains 19 residues. CDR3 protein: CASSLRRGRATSNPYEQYF. In nucleotides, the CDR3 is TGTGCCAGCAGCCTCCGGCGCGGGAGGGCCACGTCAAATCCCTACGAGCAGTACTTC.

V and J are TRBV24-1 and TRBJ2-1, with 8 bases that match TRBD2. Germline CDR1 reads KGHDR; CDR2 reads SFDVKD. The CDR3 spans 16 residues. V was pared by 0 bases and J by 9 bases, with 9 bases of the junction left unmatched. CDR3 DNA: TGTGCCACCAGTGATTTGCACAGCGGGAGTTTCGGTGAGCAGTTCTTC. Protein sequence: CATSDLHSGSFGEQFF.

This clonotype was detected a few times. The chain is built from TRBV9 and TRBJ2-5, with 16 bases identical to TRBD2. Trimming took 4 bases from V and 4 from J; bases not matched to a gene: 13. CDR3 length equals 19 residues. CDR1 and CDR2 from the germline V gene are SGDLS and YYNGEE. The CDR3 spells CASSLRLGLAGGPRETQYF. The CDR3 region has the DNA TGTGCCAGCAGCCTTCGCTTGGGACTAGCGGGAGGGCCCCGAGAGACCCAGTACTTC.

The rearrangement uses TRBV6-5 and TRBJ1-2, with TRBD1 matching over 7 bases. Germline-derived CDR1 and CDR2 are MNHEY and SVGAGI. The CDR3 spans 14 residues. The V gene end was trimmed by 6 bases and the J gene end by 2 bases; junction bases not matched to a gene: 6. CDR3 residues: CASSRGQVNYGYTF. CDR3 sequence (DNA): TGTGCCAGCAGCCGAGGACAGGTCAACTATGGCTACACCTTC.

The CDR3 coding sequence is TGCGCCAGCAAGAGGGACACCGGGGAGCTGTTTTTT. Amino acids: CASKRDTGELFF. The V and J genes are TRBV5-1 and TRBJ2-2; maybe TRBD2 (5 bases). The CDR3 covers 12 residues. Germline V lookup: CDR1 SGHRS, CDR2 YFSETQ. V shed 6 bases and J shed 3 bases, with 6 bases lying between them.

The rearrangement uses TRBV6-5 and TRBJ1-4; no definite D call. V dropped 4 bases and J dropped 8 bases, with 11 bases sitting between them. Germline values: CDR1 MNHEY, CDR2 SVGAGI. CDR3 length equals 13 residues. CDR3 sequence reads: CASSSYLSEKLFF. The DNA of the CDR3 is TGTGCCAGCAGTTCGTACCTAAGCGAAAAACTGTTTTTT.

The rearrangement joins TRBV6-2 or TRBV6-3 to TRBJ1-1; maybe TRBD1 (6 bases). The germline V gene encodes CDR1 MNHEY and CDR2 SVGEGT. V lost 8 bases and J lost 1, with 17 bases in between. The CDR3 is 15 amino acids. CDR3 sequence reads: CASRTPGTPNTEAFF. Here the CDR3 DNA reads TGTGCCAGCCGAACCCCCGGGACACCGAACACTGAAGCTTTCTTT.